Below are 22 T cell receptor beta chains sequenced from a single sample in a study of cytomegalovirus exposure and HLA in healthy donors. 13 Jbeta primers and 60 Vbeta primers were used for the PCR. The data were produced by immunoSEQ multiplex PCR, yet TCRdb's version contains in-frame clones alone and is incomplete. Of under 200,000 clones listed, roughly 13% are singletons. The sequenced sample consisted of PBMCs. The receptors here all came from a man between 45 and 60 years old in good health and CMV-seropositive.

About this clone: This same CDR3 is encoded by further DNA sequences in the sample. The chain uses TRBV6-5 and TRBJ1-5; D possibly corresponds to TRBD1 (5 bases). Trimming took 0 bases from V and 6 from J, leaving 9 bases between them. The CDR3 is 14 residues long. CDR1 and CDR2 (germline): MNHEY, SVGAGI. This CDR3 reads CASSYSGGTQPQHF. As DNA, the CDR3 is TGTGCCAGCAGTTACTCGGGGGGGACTCAGCCCCAGCATTTT.

The chain couples TRBV7-2 to TRBJ2-3; D is possibly TRBD2 (5 bases). The CDR3 runs to 13 residues. V dropped 2 bases and J dropped 7 bases, with 10 bases sitting between them. Germline CDR1 reads SGHTA; CDR2 reads FQGNSA. CDR3 protein: CASSLSSGNTQYF. DNA of the CDR3: TGTGCCAGCAGCTTATCGTCCGGGAATACGCAGTATTTT.

This clone was seen more than once but under ten times. This rearrangement joins TRBV28 to TRBJ1-2; D is unresolved. Germline-derived CDR1 and CDR2 are MDHEN and SYDVKM. The CDR3 has 10 amino acids. V dropped 9 bases and J dropped 5 bases, with 7 bases sitting between them. CDR3 amino acids: CASGVYGYTF. CDR3 nucleotide sequence: TGTGCCAGTGGAGTATATGGCTACACCTTC.

The rearrangement joins TRBV29-1 to TRBJ1-5; 7 bases agree with TRBD1. CDR3 length: 13 amino acids. V was pared by 5 bases and J by 8 bases, with 9 bases of the junction left unmatched. The V gene's germline CDR1 is SQVTM and CDR2 ANQGSEA. CDR3 DNA: TGCAGCGTTTCACAGGGGTCCCAGGAGCCCCAGCATTTT. Protein product: CSVSQGSQEPQHF.

There are a few counts of this clone. V usage is TRBV19 and J usage is TRBJ1-1, with 9 bases matching TRBD1. The germline gives CDR1 LNHDA, CDR2 SQIVND (reference sequence). The junction had 14 bases not matched to a gene; V was cut back by 6 bases and J by 3 bases. The length of the CDR3 is 17 residues. The CDR3 region is CASRQTGTGRVYTEAFF. The CDR3 coding sequence is TGTGCCAGTAGACAGACAGGGACAGGGCGGGTGTACACTGAAGCTTTCTTT.

The genes are TRBV11-3 and TRBJ1-1; unclear D gene. The CDR3 length is 15 residues. The ends were cut back, 0 bases at V and 1 base at J, with 9 bases in the middle. The germline V gene has CDR1 SGHNT and CDR2 YENEEA. The DNA of the CDR3 is TGTGCCAGCAGCTTAGACGGGTACCCGAACACTGAAGCTTTCTTT. It yields the protein CASSLDGYPNTEAFF. The full variable domain, rest sourced from reference TRBV11-3 and TRBJ1-1, is EAGVVQSPRYKIIEKKQPVAFWCNPISGHNTLYWYLQNLGQGPELLIRYENEEAVDDSQLPKDRFSAERLKGVDSTLKIQPAELGDSAVYLCASSLDGYPNTEAFFGQGTRLTVV.

V is TRBV11-2 and J is TRBJ2-2; 7 bases map to TRBD2. The length of the CDR3 is 14 residues. Looked up from germline, CDR1 is SGHAT and CDR2 is FQNNGV. V lost 5 bases and J lost 6; bases outside the gene matches: 6. The CDR3 protein is CASSPLGGAGELFF. The CDR3 nucleotides are TGTGCCAGCAGCCCCTTGGGAGGGGCCGGGGAGCTGTTTTTT.

This clone was counted a few times. The V gene is TRBV19, the J gene TRBJ1-5; the D is unclear. V shed 2 bases and J shed 1 base, with 12 bases lying between them. The CDR3 covers 16 residues. Germline-derived CDR1 and CDR2 are LNHDA and SQIVND (reference sequence). Written as DNA, the CDR3 is TGTGCCAGTAGTATAAATGCCGGAGTCAGCAATCAGCCCCAGCATTTT. This sequence encodes CASSINAGVSNQPQHF.

This clone was seen a few times. The rearrangement uses TRBV19 and TRBJ1-5, with D unclear. V was trimmed by 3 bases and J by 5 bases, leaving 8 bases between them. Looked up from germline, CDR1 is LNHDA and CDR2 is SQIVND (reference sequence). This CDR3 is built from 13 residues. Here the CDR3 DNA reads TGTGCCAGTAGTATTGGAGGGCATCAGCCCCAGCATTTT. Translation gives CASSIGGHQPQHF.

The chain recombines TRBV10-3 with TRBJ2-1, with D perhaps matching TRBD1 (6 bases). Per the germline V gene, CDR1 is ENHRY and CDR2 is SYGVKD. This CDR3 has 14 residues. V was shortened by 0 bases and J by 7 bases, with 10 bases between the two germline ends. The CDR3 is CAISESTGRNEQFF. In nucleotides, the CDR3 is TGTGCCATCAGTGAGTCCACAGGGCGAAATGAGCAGTTCTTC.

This clone was seen more than once but under ten times. The chain has TRBV19 and TRBJ1-2; D possibly corresponds to TRBD1 (5 bases). Trimming shortened V by 6 bases and J by 0 bases, and 17 bases separated the two germline ends. The CDR3 runs to 16 residues. Germline V gene sequence: CDR1 LNHDA, CDR2 SQIVND (reference sequence). The CDR3 loop reads CASSPIGGTANYGYTF. The CDR3 nucleotides are TGTGCCAGTAGCCCTATTGGGGGGACCGCTAACTATGGCTACACCTTC.

The CDR3 DNA sequence: TGCGCCAGCAGCTTGGGAGTAGCCCTCACAGATACGCAGTATTTT. Its translation is CASSLGVALTDTQYF. The rearrangement links TRBV5-1 to TRBJ2-3; D gene ambiguous. The V end lost 0 bases, the J end lost 2 bases, and 10 bases lay between the germline ends. The CDR3 extends over 15 amino acids. The V gene's germline CDR1 is SGHRS and CDR2 YFSETQ.

This clone was seen only a few times. The CDR3 loop is CASSRDRVFDVTQYF. CDR3 coding DNA: TGTGCCAGCAGTCGGGACAGGGTTTTTGATGTGACCCAGTACTTC. The rearrangement uses TRBV2 and TRBJ2-5, with 9 bases identical to TRBD1. CDR1 SNHLY and CDR2 FYNNEI come from the germline V gene. This CDR3 has 15 residues. V trimming: 5 bases; J trimming: 7 bases; junction bases outside the gene matches: 11.

The J gene is TRBJ2-1, the V gene TRBV11-3; 8 positions agree with TRBD1. V dropped 1 base and J dropped 4; count of bases not matched to a gene: 6. Germline V gene sequence: CDR1 SGHNT, CDR2 YENEEA. This CDR3 is built from 16 residues. The CDR3 DNA follows: TGTGCCAGCAGCTTAGGCGGGACAGGAACATACAATGAGCAGTTCTTC. It specifies CASSLGGTGTYNEQFF.

This clone occurred a few times. This chain joins TRBV7-8 and TRBJ1-2, with TRBD1 as a possible D gene (5 bases). CDR1 and CDR2 from the germline V gene are SGHVS and FQNEAQ. The CDR3 extends over 13 amino acids. Trimming took off 7 bases at V and 2 bases at J, with 11 bases between the two ends. The CDR3 region has the DNA TGTGCCAGCACCAGGGAAGGGAACTATGGCTACACCTTC. This encodes CASTREGNYGYTF.

CDR3 sequence (DNA): TGCAGCGTTGAGACCGGGACAGGGGGGAATGAGCAGTTCTTC. It encodes CSVETGTGGNEQFF. The chain combines TRBV29-1 with TRBJ2-1, with 11 positions matching TRBD1. This CDR3 is built from 14 residues. From germline, CDR1 is SQVTM and CDR2 ANQGSEA. The ends lost 3 bases at V and 7 bases at J; junction bases unmatched: 5.

This clone was counted a few times. The chain uses TRBV28 and TRBJ1-6; D is perhaps TRBD1 (5 bases). The CDR3 is 14 amino acids. Trimming removed 8 bases at V and 11 bases at J, with 19 bases between. Germline V CDR1 and CDR2: MDHEN, SYDVKM. CDR3 coding DNA: TGTGCCAGCGGGGACTTAAGGGGTCCAGCACCCCTCCACTTT. As protein: CASGDLRGPAPLHF.

The chain is built from TRBV21-1 and TRBJ1-5; TRBD1 is taken as the D call from the table, unchecked against the DNA. TRBV21-1 is a known pseudogene. This CDR3 is built from 14 residues. CDR3 coding DNA: TGTGCCGGTTACAGGGGGAGTTGGGATCAGCCCCAGCATTTT. Amino acid sequence: CAGYRGSWDQPQHF.

The rearrangement links TRBV5-1 to TRBJ2-1; 9 bases are shared with TRBD2. Germline V gene data show CDR1 as SGHRS and CDR2 as YFSETQ. The CDR3 consists of 18 residues. V was clipped by 0 bases and J by 1 base; unmatched bases: 8. This chain's CDR3 is CASSLVRRGGRSYNEQFF. The CDR3 DNA reads TGCGCCAGCAGCTTGGTCCGGCGGGGGGGCCGATCCTACAATGAGCAGTTCTTC.

This clone was detected only a few times. The genes are TRBV27 and TRBJ1-2, with 9 bases aligning to TRBD1. The CDR3 loop spans 15 amino acids. The V gene end was trimmed by 2 bases and the J gene end by 8 bases; junction bases not matched to a gene: 9. CDR1 is MNHEY, CDR2 SMNVEV, per germline (reference sequence). CDR3 sequence (DNA): TGTGCCAGCAGTTTAGGCGGACAGGGGATAAGGGGCTACACCTTC. Protein: CASSLGGQGIRGYTF.

This clone turned up a few times. This sequence joins TRBV27 and TRBJ2-7; possibly TRBD1 for D (6 bases). Trimming took off 4 bases at V and 0 bases at J, with 13 bases between the two ends. This CDR3 contains 15 residues. Germline values: CDR1 MNHEY, CDR2 SMNVEV (reference sequence). CDR3 bases: TGTGCCAGCAGTTCACAGGGTGCAAGCTCCTACGAGCAGTACGTC. Residues: CASSSQGASSYEQYV.

This clone was detected only a few times. This sequence joins TRBV6-6 and TRBJ2-2; 9 bases are shared with TRBD2. This CDR3 comprises 15 residues. V was clipped by 4 bases and J by 4 bases; unmatched bases: 4. The V gene's germline CDR1 is MNHNY and CDR2 SVGAGI (reference sequence). Here the CDR3 reads CASSLGRGGTGELFF. CDR3 bases: TGTGCCAGCAGTTTGGGGCGGGGGGGCACCGGGGAGCTGTTTTTT.